This TCR beta chain originates from a study of Ad26.COV2.S vaccination and SARS-CoV-2 variants. Profiling relied on immunoSEQ multiplex PCR, and the TCRdb table lists in-frame clones only, not all of them. The sample consists of roughly 420,000 clones, 75% to 90% of them appearing once. Stated treatment: roughly 19 received Ad26.COV2.S at low or high dose, single or two shots; a few received placebo; per-sample allocation not given. Sampling was done on day 63 after the first vaccine or placebo injection. This person who donated was an adult of 18-55 years in Boston. An Ad26 vector carrying the Wuhan-strain SARS-CoV-2 spike served as the vaccine. CDR3 length equals 14 residues. V shed 5 bases, J shed 0 bases, and the junction held 5 bases outside the gene matches. Germline V gene lookup returns CDR1 SQVTM and CDR2 ANQGSEA.

The receptor comes from a person aged 18-60 years who received the Ad26.COV2.S COVID-19 vaccine or a placebo. Sequencing used peripheral blood, obtained in a trial of Ad26.COV2.S vaccine versus placebo. The gene calls are TRBV29-1 and TRBJ1-1; 8 bases agree with TRBD1. This chain's CDR3 is CSVSRGQVNTEAFF. For the CDR3, the DNA is TGCAGCGTTTCTAGGGGACAGGTGAACACTGAAGCTTTCTTT.